The 20 T cell receptor beta chains below come from one sample, sequenced in a study of control samples from healthy donors and cancer patients. The assay was immunoSEQ multiplex PCR, and TCRdb's table has in-frame clones only and misses some. The sample yields 130,000 to 150,000 clones, around 90% seen once. Sequencing input: blood. Source of these receptors: a man in his thirties or forties in good health.

The rearrangement joins TRBV7-8 to TRBJ2-5, with TRBD2 matching 8 bases. The CDR3 consists of 16 residues. The J segment lost 0 bases and the V segment lost 0 bases, leaving 3 bases of the junction unmatched. Germline CDR1 is SGHVS and CDR2 is FQNEAQ. As DNA, the CDR3 is TGTGCCAGCAGCTTAGCCACTAGCGGTCACCAAGAGACCCAGTACTTC. Its translation is CASSLATSGHQETQYF.

The gene calls are TRBV19 and TRBJ1-2; weak D call: TRBD1 (5 bases). Per the germline V gene, CDR1 is LNHDA and CDR2 is SQIVND (reference sequence). V shed 2 bases and J shed 3 bases, with 13 bases lying between them. The CDR3 is 15 residues long. CDR3 in amino acids: CASSIIQGTDYGYTF. CDR3 bases: TGTGCCAGTAGTATAATCCAGGGAACTGACTATGGCTACACCTTC.

J is TRBJ1-5 and V is TRBV25-1, with 7 bases matching TRBD1. Trimming took 2 bases from V and 2 from J; bases not matched to a gene: 0. The CDR3 runs to 14 residues. CDR1 and CDR2 from the germline V gene are MGHDK and SYGVNS. The CDR3 is CASSEGQGNQPQHF. CDR3 coding DNA: TGTGCCAGCAGTGAAGGACAGGGCAATCAGCCCCAGCATTTT.

The chain combines TRBV6-2 or TRBV6-3 with TRBJ2-1; D gene unclear. Per the germline V gene, CDR1 is MNHEY and CDR2 is SVGEGT. The CDR3 sequence is 11 residues long. V gave up 4 bases and J gave up 9 bases, with 7 bases separating them. The CDR3 DNA is TGTGCCAGCAGTTGGGGTAGTGAGCAGTTCTTC. Translating it yields CASSWGSEQFF.

A few counts support this clone. The chain uses TRBV9 and TRBJ2-4; 14 bases map to TRBD2. V gave up 0 bases and J gave up 7 bases; unmatched junction bases: 6. The V gene's germline CDR1 is SGDLS and CDR2 YYNGEE. This CDR3 spans 17 amino acids. CDR3 protein: CASSVGTSGRSVNIQYF. The CDR3 DNA reads TGTGCCAGCAGCGTAGGGACTAGCGGGAGGTCGGTGAACATTCAGTACTTC.

The chain combines TRBV4-3 with TRBJ1-4; 9 bases are a match to TRBD1. The junction had 7 bases not matched to a gene; V was cut back by 0 bases and J by 8 bases. CDR3 length: 16 amino acids. From germline, CDR1 is LGHNA and CDR2 YSLEER. CDR3 in amino acids: CASSQEVGTGREKLFF. Here the CDR3 DNA reads TGCGCCAGCAGCCAAGAGGTCGGGACAGGGCGGGAAAAACTGTTTTTT.

The chain carries TRBV11-2 and TRBJ2-1; the match to TRBD2 covers 8 bases. Germline-derived CDR1 and CDR2 are SGHAT and FQNNGV. V lost 1 base and J lost 6; bases outside the gene matches: 17. The CDR3 has 19 amino acids. The CDR3 region has the DNA TGTGCCAGCAGCTTAGGTCCGGGGTCTAGCGGGCCGCACCGCAATGAGCAGTTCTTC. Translating gives CASSLGPGSSGPHRNEQFF. The whole variable domain, filled in from reference TRBV11-2 and TRBJ2-1, reads EAGVAQSPRYKIIEKRQSVAFWCNPISGHATLYWYQQILGQGPKLLIQFQNNGVVDDSQLPKDRFSAERLKGVDSTLKIQPAKLEDSAVYLCASSLGPGSSGPHRNEQFFGPGTRLTVL.

The chain combines TRBV9 with TRBJ2-2, with D unresolved. Germline V gene sequence: CDR1 SGDLS, CDR2 YYNGEE. The CDR3 runs 12 residues. Trimming cost V 4 bases and J 5 bases, with 6 bases left between them. CDR3 loop: CASSSLTGELFF. Written as DNA, the CDR3 is TGTGCCAGCAGCTCACTAACCGGGGAGCTGTTTTTT.

CDR3 bases: TGCGCCAGCAGCCAAGATGGAACCGACACAGATACGCAGTATTTT. Translated, it gives CASSQDGTDTDTQYF. The chain links TRBV4-3 to TRBJ2-3; D gene ambiguous. The germline V and J ends were trimmed by 0 bases and 2 bases, with 9 bases remaining between them. CDR3 size: 15 residues. Germline lookup yields CDR1 LGHNA and CDR2 YSLEER.

The chain is built from TRBV11-3 and TRBJ2-7, with 8 positions matching TRBD1. Germline V CDR1 and CDR2: SGHNT, YENEEA. The CDR3 contains 15 residues. V was pared by 5 bases and J by 0 bases, with 6 bases of the junction left unmatched. CDR3 in DNA: TGTGCCAGCAGCCGACGACAGGGGACCTCCTACGAGCAGTACTTC. It is translated as CASSRRQGTSYEQYF.

The rearrangement joins TRBV7-2 to TRBJ1-5; TRBD1 aligns across 10 bases. The CDR3 covers 15 residues. The germline gives CDR1 SGHTA, CDR2 FQGNSA. V shed 5 bases, J shed 9 bases, and the junction held 10 bases outside the gene matches. CDR3: CASSPPGQGRRPQHF. The CDR3 DNA is TGTGCCAGCAGCCCTCCGGGACAGGGGAGGAGGCCCCAGCATTTT.

The CDR3 sequence: CASSLTAPTGSEQYF. CDR3 DNA: TGTGCCAGCAGTTTAACGGCCCCCACAGGGTCCGAGCAGTACTTC. The chain recombines TRBV27 with TRBJ2-7, with D perhaps TRBD1 (6 bases). V lost 2 bases to trimming and J lost 6 bases, with 17 bases between them. This CDR3 contains 15 residues. Germline-derived CDR1 and CDR2 are MNHEY and SMNVEV (reference sequence).

This chain uses TRBV7-9 with TRBJ2-3; D gene ambiguous. The CDR3 has 17 amino acids. CDR1 and CDR2 (germline): SEHNR, FQNEAQ (reference sequence). The ends were cut back, 6 bases at V and 4 bases at J, with 23 bases in the middle. This CDR3 is CASSLTLREARPDTQYF. The CDR3 DNA sequence: TGTGCCAGCAGTCTGACACTTAGAGAAGCTCGTCCAGATACGCAGTATTTT.

The gene calls are TRBV12-5 and TRBJ2-7; 8 bases match TRBD1. Germline V gene data show CDR1 as LGHNT and CDR2 as FRNRAP. J gave up 4 bases and V 1 base, and 12 bases lay outside the gene matches. The CDR3 is made up of 17 amino acids. The CDR3 coding sequence is TGTGCTAGTGGTTTGGAAAGGACAGGGCAAAACGATTACGAGCAGTACTTC. Amino acids: CASGLERTGQNDYEQYF. Full variable domain (outside the CDR3, taken from reference TRBV12-5 and TRBJ2-7): DARVTQTPRHKVTEMGQEVTMRCQPILGHNTVFWYRQTMMQGLELLAYFRNRAPLDDSGMPKDRFSAEMPDATLATLKIQPSEPRDSAVYFCASGLERTGQNDYEQYFGPGTRLTVT.

This sequence joins TRBV19 and TRBJ1-1; 7 nucleotides align to TRBD1. CDR3 length: 14 residues. After removal of 4 bases from V and 3 bases from J, the junction contained 5 bases not matched to a gene. Germline V lookup: CDR1 LNHDA, CDR2 SQIVND (reference sequence). The CDR3: CASSRAGGYTEAFF. DNA for the CDR3: TGTGCCAGTAGTAGGGCAGGGGGGTACACTGAAGCTTTCTTT.

The rearrangement uses TRBV6-1 and TRBJ1-1, with D unclear. CDR3 length: 13 amino acids. Trimming took off 3 bases at V and 0 bases at J, with 5 bases between the two ends. Germline loops: CDR1 MNHNS, CDR2 SASEGT. CDR3 bases: TGTGCCAGCAGTGATGGTTTGAACACTGAAGCTTTCTTT. Its protein is CASSDGLNTEAFF.

CDR3 loop: CASSQGQGSGNTIYF. As DNA, the CDR3 is TGTGCCAGCAGCCAAGGACAGGGTTCTGGAAACACCATATATTTT. The gene calls are TRBV14 and TRBJ1-3, with TRBD1 matching 7 bases. J gave up 1 base and V 1 base, and 1 base lay outside the gene matches. The germline CDR1 and CDR2 sequences are SGHDN and FVKESK. CDR3 length equals 15 residues.

This chain connects TRBV21-1 to TRBJ1-1. TRBV21-1 is assigned pseudogene status. This CDR3 contains 17 residues. The CDR3 DNA follows: TGTGCCAGCAGCAAGGGGTGTGGGGGGCAGGTGCCCACTGAAGCTTTCTTT. Its protein is CASSKGCGGQVPTEAFF.

The chain employs TRBV11-3 and TRBJ2-1; possibly TRBD2 for D (5 bases). V gave up 0 bases and J gave up 4 bases, with 10 bases separating them. Germline V gene data show CDR1 as SGHNT and CDR2 as YENEEA. The length of the CDR3 is 15 residues. The CDR3 bases are TGTGCCAGCAGCTTAGAAGAGGGTGGGTACAATGAGCAGTTCTTC. This sequence encodes CASSLEEGGYNEQFF. The full variable domain, with the rest looked up from reference TRBV11-3 and TRBJ2-1, is EAGVVQSPRYKIIEKKQPVAFWCNPISGHNTLYWYLQNLGQGPELLIRYENEEAVDDSQLPKDRFSAERLKGVDSTLKIQPAELGDSAVYLCASSLEEGGYNEQFFGPGTRLTVL.

The chain couples TRBV3-1 (or the pseudogene TRBV3-2) to TRBJ2-6; the D gene is possibly TRBD1 (6 bases). Germline V gene data show CDR1 as LGHDT and CDR2 as YNNKEL (reference sequence). The CDR3 totals 15 residues. Between the trimmed V and J ends, which lost 6 bases and 4 bases, there was a span of 13 bases. The CDR3: CASSYTGMGANVLTF. CDR3 bases: TGTGCCAGCAGTTACACAGGGATGGGGGCCAACGTCCTGACTTTC.